This record covers a single TCR beta chain. What it binds is unknown. The repertoire was sequenced with immunoSEQ multiplex PCR; TCRdb's copy has only in-frame clones and lacks some. The sample records about 89,000 clones, just over 90% being singletons. This sample was included in a study of graft-versus-host responses after intestinal transplantation. The study, taken as a whole, reports: When patients had graft-donor T cell macrochimerism, their allografts held high graft-versus-host to host-versus-graft clonal ratios. Detection of GvH clones occurred in recipient marrow, and some had their first appearance in ileum or blood.

The germline CDR1 and CDR2 sequences are SGHDT and YYEEEE. CDR3 length equals 16 residues. The ends lost 0 bases at V and 6 bases at J; junction bases unmatched: 10. This receptor was taken from a human donor who received an intestinal transplant. Sequencing used unstimulated CD8+ T cells sorted from spleen or lymph node cells, obtained before intestinal transplant. This chain uses TRBV5-6 with TRBJ2-3, with 7 bases lining up with TRBD1. The CDR3 DNA reads TGTGCCAGCAGCTTGGATGGGACAGAAATTAGTGATACGCAGTATTTT. Amino acids: CASSLDGTEISDTQYF.